Shown below are 25 T cell receptor beta chains from a single sample sequenced in a study of tumor and adjacent non-tumor tissue in lung cancer. The template was RNA from unsorted bulk tissue. More than 3 cm separated this lung sample from the edge of the tumor. Three rounds of nested PCR, following a modified ARM-PCR protocol, produced the TCRbeta library. TCRdb used MiXCR to reprocess the multiplex PCR reads, holding one entry per CDR3 protein. Of 110,000 or so distinct CDR3 sequences in the sample, roughly three fifths were seen once. Specimen: distant non-tumor lung tissue. The origin of the receptors is a man in his 60s with non-small cell lung cancer.

As for this clonotype: The junction and the germline gene differ at one end; a read error may be behind it. V and J are TRBV29-1 and TRBJ1-2, with unresolved D. Germline V lookup: CDR1 SQVTM, CDR2 ANQGSEA. The CDR3 loop spans 14 amino acids. The CDR3 here is CGVEKEQSRYGYTF. As DNA, the CDR3 is TGCGGCGTTGAAAAGGAACAGTCGAGATATGGCTACACCTTC.

With respect to this clonotype: It may be a read error: a sequence one base away is much more abundant. The chain has TRBV12-3 or TRBV12-4 and TRBJ2-1; D remains ambiguous. Trimming took 4 bases from V and 7 from J, leaving 5 bases between them. The CDR3 has 11 residues. Here the CDR3 DNA reads TGTGCCAGCAGTTCGGCTAATGAGCAGTTCTTC. Translation gives CASSSANEQFF.

Remarks on this clonotype: Because the CDR3 is missing its conserved closing phenylalanine or tryptophan, this is likely a read error. The rearrangement uses TRBV6-1 and TRBJ1-6, with D possibly matching TRBD1 (5 bases). The CDR3 loop spans 15 amino acids. The germline CDR1 and CDR2 sequences are MNHNS and SASEGT. The V end was cut by 7 bases, the J end by 6 bases, with 16 bases between. CDR3 region: CASNSRTWFNSPLHY. The DNA for the CDR3 is TGTGCCAGCAATTCGCGGACATGGTTTAATTCACCCCTCCACTAT.

This clonotype was counted many times. This rearrangement joins TRBV5-4 to TRBJ2-3; 13 positions agree with TRBD2. This CDR3 is 16 amino acids long. The ends lost 4 bases at V and 1 base at J; junction bases unmatched: 3. The germline gives CDR1 SGHNT, CDR2 YYREEE (reference sequence). The CDR3 DNA reads TGTGCCAGCAGCATCGGACTAGCGGGAGGCACAGATACGCAGTATTTT. Encoded protein: CASSIGLAGGTDTQYF.

To note about this clonotype: This sequence may be a read error, since a much larger clone differs from it by one base. J is TRBJ1-4 and V is TRBV28; TRBD1 is a possible D gene (5 bases). CDR1 and CDR2 from the germline V gene are MDHEN and SYDVKM. The CDR3 is made up of 15 amino acids. V was pared by 6 bases and J by 6 bases, with 17 bases between. CDR3 region: CASSRTDGGYEKLFF. The CDR3 coding sequence is TGTGCCAGCAGCCGAACGGACGGGGGGTATGAAAAACTGTTTTTT.

In its sample, this clonotype was seen many times. This chain joins TRBV12-3 or TRBV12-4 and TRBJ2-2; 12 nucleotides match TRBD2. This CDR3 spans 16 amino acids. Losses at the gene ends were 6 bases for V and 7 bases for J; bases not matched to a gene: 9. The chain's CDR3 is CASSLTSGSRFGELFF. CDR3 DNA sequence: TGTGCCAGCAGCCTGACTAGCGGGAGCCGTTTCGGGGAGCTGTTTTTT.

This clonotype was recorded many times. The rearrangement joins TRBV12-3 or TRBV12-4 to TRBJ2-1, with a possible D match to TRBD2 (7 bases). There are 17 residues in the CDR3. V lost 4 bases and J 6 bases, leaving 22 bases between the germline ends. This CDR3 is CASSSPHGGLTGNEQFF. Here the CDR3 DNA reads TGTGCCAGCAGTTCACCCCACGGGGGGCTGACGGGCAATGAGCAGTTCTTC.

Comments on this clonotype: Relative to the germline gene, one junction end is altered; a read error may explain this. The chain combines TRBV6-1 with TRBJ1-6; D not certain. Looked up from germline, CDR1 is MNHNS and CDR2 is SASEGT. The CDR3 sequence is 13 residues long. This CDR3 is CATSEAHCSPLHF. The CDR3 DNA reads TGTGCCACCAGTGAAGCTCACTGTTCACCCCTCCACTTT.

In this sample, this clonotype turned up many times. The rearrangement joins TRBV5-5 to TRBJ2-7; 9 bases line up with TRBD1. CDR1 is SGHKS and CDR2 is YYEKEE in the germline V gene (reference sequence). The CDR3 has 16 residues. Trimming cost V 0 bases and J 0 bases; bases outside gene matches: 4. Written as DNA, the CDR3 is TGTGCCAGCAGCTTGGACGGGACAGGGCCCTCCTACGAGCAGTACTTC. As protein: CASSLDGTGPSYEQYF.

On this clonotype: A much larger clone differs from this one at a single base, so this may be a read error. V usage is TRBV7-8 and J usage is TRBJ2-3, with a tentative D call TRBD1 (5 bases). V was cut by 0 bases and J by 2 bases, with 6 bases left in between. Germline V gene sequence: CDR1 SGHVS, CDR2 FQNEAQ. The CDR3 has 14 residues. The CDR3 nucleotides are TGTGCCAGCAGCTTAGCAGGGGACACAGATACGCAGTATTTT. It yields the protein CASSLAGDTDTQYF.

In this sample, this clonotype turned up many times. The rearrangement uses TRBV4-3 and TRBJ2-7; perhaps TRBD2 as D (5 bases). V lost 0 bases and J 3 bases, leaving 12 bases between the germline ends. The CDR3 loop spans 15 amino acids. CDR1 and CDR2 from the germline V gene are LGHNA and YSLEER. CDR3 bases: TGCGCCAGCAGCCAAGATCTTAACAGCGGCTACGAGCAGTACTTC. It is translated as CASSQDLNSGYEQYF.

A word on this clonotype: This may arise from a read error, as a much more abundant clone is one base away. This rearrangement joins TRBV7-9 to TRBJ1-1; the match to TRBD1 covers 9 bases. The germline V gene has CDR1 SEHNR and CDR2 FQNEAQ (reference sequence). The CDR3 contains 13 residues. CDR3 DNA sequence: TGTGCCAGCAGCTTAGCGGGACAGGGAACTGAAGGGTTT. It translates to CASSLAGQGTEGF.

In the case of this clonotype: A read error is possible here, since a much larger clone lies one base away. The CDR3 DNA is TGTGCCAGCAGCTTGGTCGGACAGGGATTACGAGAGACCCAGTACTTC. Translation gives CASSLVGQGLRETQYF. The V gene is TRBV5-6, the J gene TRBJ2-5; TRBD1 matches 8 bases. Germline V gene lookup returns CDR1 SGHDT and CDR2 YYEEEE. V gave up 0 bases and J gave up 4 bases; unmatched junction bases: 8. CDR3 length: 16 residues.

This clonotype was seen a few times. The chain carries TRBV11-2 and TRBJ1-2; D may be TRBD1 (5 bases). Between the trimmed V and J ends, which lost 4 bases and 4 bases, there was a span of 13 bases. The CDR3 is 14 amino acids. CDR1 and CDR2 from the germline V gene are SGHAT and FQNNGV. CDR3: CASSSVGGGYGYTF. CDR3 bases: TGTGCCAGCAGCTCGGTCGGGGGGGGCTATGGCTACACCTTC.

In its sample, this clonotype was seen many times. The rearrangement links TRBV6-6 to TRBJ1-1; D perhaps matches TRBD1 (6 bases). V was clipped by 6 bases and J by 0 bases, with 14 bases between them. Germline V CDR1 and CDR2: MNHNY, SVGAGI (reference sequence). This CDR3 spans 15 amino acids. As DNA, the CDR3 is TGTGCCAGCAGCCCATCGGGGGCCATGAACACTGAAGCTTTCTTT. Its protein is CASSPSGAMNTEAFF.

This clonotype occurred many times. This chain uses TRBV20-1 with TRBJ1-1; 12 bases match TRBD1. With 5 bases clipped from V and 0 bases from J, the junction kept 4 bases outside the gene matches. The V gene's germline CDR1 is DFQATT and CDR2 SNEGSKA (reference sequence). The CDR3 spans 15 residues. CDR3 sequence (DNA): TGCAGTGCTTCAGGGACAGGGGGCCTGAACACTGAAGCTTTCTTT. This codes for CSASGTGGLNTEAFF.

A word on this clonotype: One base away lies a much larger clone, so this may be a sequencing read error. The chain carries TRBV6-5 and TRBJ1-3, with D possibly TRBD1 on 5 matching bases. CDR3 length equals 15 residues. Germline V lookup: CDR1 MNHEY, CDR2 SVGAGI. The CDR3 loop is CASSRAGRGGNTICF. CDR3 bases: TGTGCCAGCAGCCGAGCAGGGAGGGGTGGAAACACCATATGTTTT.

In the case of this clonotype: Compared with germline, one end of the junction differs, possibly owing to a read error. V is TRBV11-3 and J is TRBJ2-7; TRBD2 is a possible D gene (5 bases). CDR1 is SGHNT and CDR2 is YENEEA in the germline V gene. This CDR3 is 14 amino acids long. The CDR3 region has the DNA TGTGCCGGCAGCGCCGGTGGGAGTTTCTACGAGCTGTACTTC. It translates to CAGSAGGSFYELYF.

This clonotype was detected ten times or more. The chain recombines TRBV25-1 with TRBJ2-3; D gene uncertain. The V gene's germline CDR1 is MGHDK and CDR2 SYGVNS. The CDR3 sequence is 11 residues long. V lost 5 bases and J lost 2, with 2 bases in between. CDR3 loop: CASSTTDTQYF. The CDR3 DNA is TGTGCCAGCAGTACCACAGATACGCAGTATTTT.

In its sample, this clonotype was seen a few times. The conserved phenylalanine or tryptophan is not found at the CDR3 terminus, so this likely reflects a read error. The chain combines TRBV29-1 with TRBJ1-1, with unresolved D. The V and J ends lost 3 bases and 5 bases respectively, with 7 bases between them. The CDR3 is 11 amino acids. CDR1 is SQVTM, CDR2 ANQGSEA, per germline. CDR3 protein: CSVEGATEAFS. The CDR3 region has the DNA TGCAGCGTTGAGGGAGCTACTGAAGCTTTCTCT.

This clonotype was found many times. The gene calls are TRBV20-1 and TRBJ2-1; 8 bases are a match to TRBD2. This CDR3 is 15 amino acids long. V lost 2 bases and J lost 4; bases outside the gene matches: 7. Germline values: CDR1 DFQATT, CDR2 SNEGSKA (reference sequence). CDR3 nucleotide sequence: TGCAGTGCTAGACGAGCGGGAGAGGTATACAATGAGCAGTTCTTC. This encodes CSARRAGEVYNEQFF.

This chain joins TRBV11-1 and TRBJ2-1; 13 bases map to TRBD2. The V gene end was trimmed by 0 bases and the J gene end by 5 bases; junction bases not matched to a gene: 7. The CDR3 contains 18 residues. Germline V gives CDR1 SGHAT, CDR2 FQDESV (reference sequence). The CDR3 region has the DNA TGTGCCAGCAGCTTAGCGTCGATACTAGCGGGAGGGAACAATGAGCAGTTCTTC. Translation: CASSLASILAGGNNEQFF.

The chain joins TRBV30 to TRBJ2-2, with D hard to call. Germline-derived CDR1 and CDR2 are GTSNPN and SVGIG (reference sequence). V was cut by 1 base and J by 4 bases, with 10 bases left in between. This CDR3 is built from 14 residues. In DNA, the CDR3 is TGTGCCTGGAGTGCAGAGGCTTCCACCGGGGAGCTGTTTTTT. It encodes CAWSAEASTGELFF.

This clonotype was seen once. Relative to the germline gene, one junction end is altered; a read error may explain this. CDR3: CASSISGSWTVELFF. In nucleotides, the CDR3 is TGTGCCAGCAGTATTAGCGGGAGTTGGACCGTGGAGTTGTTTTTT. The chain carries TRBV6-6 and TRBJ2-2, with 9 bases that match TRBD2. CDR1 and CDR2 (germline): MNHNY, SVGAGI (reference sequence). The CDR3 is made up of 15 amino acids.

This clonotype was counted between two and nine times. Given a much more abundant clone one base away, this may be a read error. The V gene is TRBV6-1, the J gene TRBJ2-1, with D possibly TRBD2 on 5 matching bases. Trimming pared 7 bases from V and 4 bases from J, leaving 11 bases between. This CDR3 is built from 13 residues. From germline, CDR1 is MNHNS and CDR2 SASEGT. The CDR3 loop reads CASTGGFYNEQFF. The CDR3 DNA reads TGTGCCAGCACAGGCGGGTTTTACAATGAGCAGTTCTTC.